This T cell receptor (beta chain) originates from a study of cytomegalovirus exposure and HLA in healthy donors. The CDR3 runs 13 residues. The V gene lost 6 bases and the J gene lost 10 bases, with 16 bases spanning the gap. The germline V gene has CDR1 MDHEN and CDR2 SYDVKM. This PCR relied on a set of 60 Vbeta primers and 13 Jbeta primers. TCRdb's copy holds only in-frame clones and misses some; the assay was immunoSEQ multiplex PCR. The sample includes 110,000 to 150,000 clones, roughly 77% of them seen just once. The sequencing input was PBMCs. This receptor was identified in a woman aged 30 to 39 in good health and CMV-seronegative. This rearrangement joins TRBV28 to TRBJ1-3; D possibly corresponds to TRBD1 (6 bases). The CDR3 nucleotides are TGTGCCAGCAGCCAAGGGGGTTTAGGAACCATATATTTT. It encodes CASSQGGLGTIYF.